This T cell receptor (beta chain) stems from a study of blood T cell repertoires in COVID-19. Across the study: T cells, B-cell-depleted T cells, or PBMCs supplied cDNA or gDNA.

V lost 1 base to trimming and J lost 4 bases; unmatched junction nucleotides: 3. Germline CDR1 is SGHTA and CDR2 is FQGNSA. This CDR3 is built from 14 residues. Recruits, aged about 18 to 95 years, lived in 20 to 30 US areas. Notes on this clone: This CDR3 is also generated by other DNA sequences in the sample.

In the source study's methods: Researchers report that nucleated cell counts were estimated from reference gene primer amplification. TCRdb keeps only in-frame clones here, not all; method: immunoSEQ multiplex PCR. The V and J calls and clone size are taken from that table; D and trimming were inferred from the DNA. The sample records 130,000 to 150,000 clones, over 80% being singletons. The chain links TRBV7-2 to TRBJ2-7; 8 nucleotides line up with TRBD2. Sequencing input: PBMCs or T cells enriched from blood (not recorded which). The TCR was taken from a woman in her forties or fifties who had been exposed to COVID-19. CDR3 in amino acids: CASSLVSGDYEQYF. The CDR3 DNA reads TGTGCCAGCAGCTTAGTTAGCGGGGATTACGAGCAGTACTTC.